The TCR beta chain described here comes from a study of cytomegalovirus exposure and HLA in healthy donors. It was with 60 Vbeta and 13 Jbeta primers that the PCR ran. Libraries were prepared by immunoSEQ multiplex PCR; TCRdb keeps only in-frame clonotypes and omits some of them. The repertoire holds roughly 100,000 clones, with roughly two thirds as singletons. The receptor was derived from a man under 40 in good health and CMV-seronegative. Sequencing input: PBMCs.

Written as DNA, the CDR3 is TGCAGCGTTGAAGCCAGGGGGCGAGACTATGGCTACACCTTC. This gives the protein CSVEARGRDYGYTF. The genes are TRBV29-1 and TRBJ1-2; 8 nucleotides agree with TRBD1. From germline, CDR1 is SQVTM and CDR2 ANQGSEA. The ends lost 1 base at V and 3 bases at J; junction bases unmatched: 4. The CDR3 covers 14 residues.